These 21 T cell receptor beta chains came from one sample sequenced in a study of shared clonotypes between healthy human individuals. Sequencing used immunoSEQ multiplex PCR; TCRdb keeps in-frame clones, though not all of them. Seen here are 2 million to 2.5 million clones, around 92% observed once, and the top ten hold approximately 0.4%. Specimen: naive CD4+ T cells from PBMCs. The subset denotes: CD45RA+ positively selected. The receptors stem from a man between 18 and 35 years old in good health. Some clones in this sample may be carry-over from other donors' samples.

The DNA for the CDR3 is TGCGCCAGCAGCCAAGATAGGTGGGCAGAGACCCAGTACTTC. Translating it yields CASSQDRWAETQYF. The chain has TRBV4-1 and TRBJ2-5; no clear D. The CDR3 consists of 14 residues. Trimming pared 0 bases from V and 4 bases from J, leaving 9 bases between. The germline V gene encodes CDR1 MGHRA and CDR2 YSYEKL.

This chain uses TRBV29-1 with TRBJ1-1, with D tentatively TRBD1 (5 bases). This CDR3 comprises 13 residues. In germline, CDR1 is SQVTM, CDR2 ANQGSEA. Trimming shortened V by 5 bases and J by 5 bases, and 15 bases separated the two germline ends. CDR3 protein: CSVLGRVGTEAFF. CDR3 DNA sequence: TGCAGCGTTTTGGGCAGGGTTGGTACTGAAGCTTTCTTT.

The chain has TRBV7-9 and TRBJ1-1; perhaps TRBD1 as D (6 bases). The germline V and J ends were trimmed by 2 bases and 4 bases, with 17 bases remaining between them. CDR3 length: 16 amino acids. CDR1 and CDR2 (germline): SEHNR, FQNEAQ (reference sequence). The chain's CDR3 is CASSLLVGAGGTEAFF. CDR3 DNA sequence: TGTGCCAGCAGCTTATTAGTGGGGGCCGGGGGCACTGAAGCTTTCTTT.

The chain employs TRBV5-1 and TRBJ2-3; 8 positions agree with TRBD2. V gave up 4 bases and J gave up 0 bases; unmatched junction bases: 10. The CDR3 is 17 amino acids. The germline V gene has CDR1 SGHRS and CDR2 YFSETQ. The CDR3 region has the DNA TGCGCCAGCAGCATGCCAGGGTCTAGCGGGAGCACAGATACGCAGTATTTT. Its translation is CASSMPGSSGSTDTQYF.

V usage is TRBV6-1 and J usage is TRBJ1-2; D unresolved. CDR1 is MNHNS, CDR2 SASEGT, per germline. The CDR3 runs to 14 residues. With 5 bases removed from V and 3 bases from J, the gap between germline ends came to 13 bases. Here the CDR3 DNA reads TGTGCCAGCAGTAGACCTTGGGAGGACTATGGCTACACCTTC. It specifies CASSRPWEDYGYTF.

CDR3: CASSLGPRQGVTDTQYF. In nucleotides, the CDR3 is TGCGCCAGCAGCTTGGGACCCCGACAGGGGGTGACAGATACGCAGTATTTT. The chain links TRBV5-1 to TRBJ2-3; TRBD1 matches at 9 bases. Germline V gives CDR1 SGHRS, CDR2 YFSETQ. V trimming: 0 bases; J trimming: 3 bases; junction bases outside the gene matches: 8. The CDR3 runs 17 residues.

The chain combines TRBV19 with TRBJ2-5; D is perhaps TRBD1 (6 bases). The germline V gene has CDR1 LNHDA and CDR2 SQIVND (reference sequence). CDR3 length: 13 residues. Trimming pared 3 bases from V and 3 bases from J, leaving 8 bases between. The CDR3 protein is CASSIYREETQYF. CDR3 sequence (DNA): TGTGCCAGTAGTATTTACAGGGAAGAGACCCAGTACTTC.

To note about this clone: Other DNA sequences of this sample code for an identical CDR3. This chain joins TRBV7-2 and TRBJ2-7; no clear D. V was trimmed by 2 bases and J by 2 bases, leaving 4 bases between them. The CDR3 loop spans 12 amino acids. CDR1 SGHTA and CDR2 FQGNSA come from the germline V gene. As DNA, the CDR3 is TGTGCCAGCAGCTTAAGTGCCTACGAGCAGTACTTC. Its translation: CASSLSAYEQYF.

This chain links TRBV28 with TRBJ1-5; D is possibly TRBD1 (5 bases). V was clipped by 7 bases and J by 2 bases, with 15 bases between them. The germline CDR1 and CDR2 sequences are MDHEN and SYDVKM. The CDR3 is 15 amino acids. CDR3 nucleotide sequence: TGTGCCAGCAAGTTCAGTTTAGGGGGCAATCAGCCCCAGCATTTT. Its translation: CASKFSLGGNQPQHF.

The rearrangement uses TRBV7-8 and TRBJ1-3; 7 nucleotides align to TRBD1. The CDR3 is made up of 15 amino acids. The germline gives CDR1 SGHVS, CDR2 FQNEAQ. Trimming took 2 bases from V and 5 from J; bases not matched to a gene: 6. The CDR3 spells CASSLMNRGRNTIYF. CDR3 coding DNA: TGTGCCAGCAGCTTAATGAACAGGGGTAGAAACACCATATATTTT.

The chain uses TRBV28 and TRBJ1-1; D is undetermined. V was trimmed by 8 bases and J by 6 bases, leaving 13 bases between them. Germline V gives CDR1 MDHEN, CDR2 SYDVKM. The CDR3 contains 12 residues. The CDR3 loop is CASSYGMAEAFF. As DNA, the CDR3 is TGTGCCAGCTCCTATGGGATGGCTGAAGCTTTCTTT.

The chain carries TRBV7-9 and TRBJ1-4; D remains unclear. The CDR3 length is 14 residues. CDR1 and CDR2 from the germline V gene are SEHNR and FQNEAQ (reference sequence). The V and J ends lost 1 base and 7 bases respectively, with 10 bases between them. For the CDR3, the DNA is TGTGCCAGCAGCTTAGGCCAGCTGGGTGAAAAACTGTTTTTT. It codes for CASSLGQLGEKLFF.

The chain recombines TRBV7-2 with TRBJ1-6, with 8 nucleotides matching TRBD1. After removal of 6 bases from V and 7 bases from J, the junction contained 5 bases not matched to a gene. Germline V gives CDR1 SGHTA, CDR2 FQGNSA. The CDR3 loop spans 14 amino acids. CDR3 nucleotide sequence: TGTGCCAGCAGACCGACAGGGGCCAATTCACCCCTCCACTTT. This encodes CASRPTGANSPLHF.

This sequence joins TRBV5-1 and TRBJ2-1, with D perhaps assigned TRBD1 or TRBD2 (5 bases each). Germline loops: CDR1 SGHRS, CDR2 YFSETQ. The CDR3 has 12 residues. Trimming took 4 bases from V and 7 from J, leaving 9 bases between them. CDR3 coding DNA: TGCGCCAGCAGCCGGGACGGGAATGAGCAGTTCTTC. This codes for CASSRDGNEQFF.

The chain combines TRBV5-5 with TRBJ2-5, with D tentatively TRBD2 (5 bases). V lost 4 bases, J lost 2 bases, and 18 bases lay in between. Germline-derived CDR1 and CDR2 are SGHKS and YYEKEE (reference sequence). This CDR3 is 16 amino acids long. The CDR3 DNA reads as TGTGCCAGCAGCGGGGTTATGGCGGGTTTTCAAGAGACCCAGTACTTC. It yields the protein CASSGVMAGFQETQYF.

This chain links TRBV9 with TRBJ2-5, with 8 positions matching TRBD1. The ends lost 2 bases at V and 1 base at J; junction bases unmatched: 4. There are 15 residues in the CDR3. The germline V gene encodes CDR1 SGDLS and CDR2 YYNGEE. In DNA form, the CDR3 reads TGTGCCAGCAGCGTTCAGGGGGCGCCCCAAGAGACCCAGTACTTC. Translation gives CASSVQGAPQETQYF.

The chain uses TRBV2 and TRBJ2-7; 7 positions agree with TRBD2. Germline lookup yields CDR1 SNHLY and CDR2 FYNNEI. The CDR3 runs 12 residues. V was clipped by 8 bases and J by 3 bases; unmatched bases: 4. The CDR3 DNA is TGTGCCAGCGGGGGACTATTCTACGAGCAGTACTTC. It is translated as CASGGLFYEQYF.

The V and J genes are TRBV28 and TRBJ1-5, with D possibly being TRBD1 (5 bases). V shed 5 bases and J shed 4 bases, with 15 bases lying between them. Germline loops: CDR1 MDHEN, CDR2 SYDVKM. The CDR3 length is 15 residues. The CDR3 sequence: CASSLGRSFNQPQHF. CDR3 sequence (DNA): TGTGCCAGCAGTCTGGGACGGAGCTTTAATCAGCCCCAGCATTTT.

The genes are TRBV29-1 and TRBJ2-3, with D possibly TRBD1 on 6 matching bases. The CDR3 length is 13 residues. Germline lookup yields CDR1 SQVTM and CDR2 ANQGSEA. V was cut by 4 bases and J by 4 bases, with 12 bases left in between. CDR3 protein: CSVVRGFSDTQYF. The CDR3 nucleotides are TGCAGCGTTGTGAGGGGGTTCTCAGATACGCAGTATTTT.

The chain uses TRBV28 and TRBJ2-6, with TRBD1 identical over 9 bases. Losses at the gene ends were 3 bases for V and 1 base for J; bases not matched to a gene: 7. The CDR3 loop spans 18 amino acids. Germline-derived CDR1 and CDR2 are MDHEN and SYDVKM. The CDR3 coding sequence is TGTGCCAGCAGTTTCCGGACAGGGGTATCATCTGGGGCCAACGTCCTGACTTTC. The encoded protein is CASSFRTGVSSGANVLTF.

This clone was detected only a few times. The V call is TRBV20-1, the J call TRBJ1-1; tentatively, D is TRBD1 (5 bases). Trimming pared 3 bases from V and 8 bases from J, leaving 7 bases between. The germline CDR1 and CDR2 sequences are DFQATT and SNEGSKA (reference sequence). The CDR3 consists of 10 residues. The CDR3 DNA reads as TGCAGTGCTAGGGACAAAGAAGCTTTCTTT. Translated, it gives CSARDKEAFF.